This record looks at one T cell receptor (beta chain) sequence and its context. The antigen remains undetermined. Reverse transcription of all isolated RNA meant that expressed TCRB transcripts were sequenced. Clones were sequenced by immunoSEQ multiplex PCR, and TCRdb holds only the in-frame ones, with some missing. Of 150,000 to 200,000 clones in the sample, approximately 8.4% were seen once. Germline lookup yields CDR1 SGDLS and CDR2 YYNGEE. The CDR3 has 13 residues. Trimming removed 1 base from V and 3 bases from J, with 5 bases in between. This sample is part of a study of beta chain features in type 1 diabetes. Study-wide results and limits: When Type 1 diabetes patients were examined, their TCRB CDR3s proved moderately but significantly shorter in all four CD4+ subsets.

The J gene is TRBJ1-5, the V gene TRBV9; D is unclear. This clonotype was sampled from a man aged 18 to 35 with type 1 diabetes. Sequenced sample: central memory CD4+ T cells from blood. The CDR3 bases are TGTGCCAGCAGCGTACACACCAATCAGCCCCAGCATTTT. Translated, it gives CASSVHTNQPQHF.